This T cell receptor beta chain derives from a study of T cells in pancreatic ductal adenocarcinoma. The CDR3 spans 16 residues. Germline CDR1 reads SGHVS; CDR2 reads FNYEAQ. J gave up 5 bases and V 4 bases, and 7 bases lay outside the gene matches. Study-level results: Tumor-versus-blood clonality comparisons may be biased toward lower tumor diversity.

This clone was observed once. What it binds is unknown. Selected pancreatic ductal adenocarcinoma patients had undergone surgery without neoadjuvant therapy. The method was immunoSEQ multiplex PCR; TCRdb's version includes in-frame clones alone and lacks a portion of them. This sample has over 90,000 clones, with nearly 95% found just once. The TCR comes from a human donor with pancreatic ductal adenocarcinoma. Material for sequencing was PBMCs. This chain connects TRBV7-6 to TRBJ2-2, with 10 bases aligning to TRBD2. The CDR3 DNA follows: TGTGCCAGCAGCTCCCTAGCGGGAGTGGATACCGGGGAGCTGTTTTTT. Translated, it gives CASSSLAGVDTGELFF.